This TCR beta chain was obtained from a study of blood T cells in healthy people across ages. The wider study: Template switching picked up about one barcoded beta molecule for each two T cells. Findings and limits, study-wide: Underestimates were what the diversity estimates from one million T cells were considered to be.

For the second PCR, which ran for about 7 to 11 cycles, a sample-barcoded 5' primer and a J-beta primer mix were used. TCRdb reprocessed the 5' RACE reads via MiXCR and lists one record per CDR3 protein. The sample includes 1.4 million to 1.5 million distinct CDR3 sequences, approximately 38% of them seen just once. V gave up 4 bases and J gave up 7 bases; unmatched junction bases: 12. CDR1 is MNHNS, CDR2 SASEGT, per germline. The CDR3 spans 16 residues. This clonotype has only a few counts. The target antigen is unknown. The receptor was isolated from a woman younger than 35 in good health. The chain uses TRBV6-1 and TRBJ2-1, with 8 bases identical to TRBD1. The sequencing sample was made of blood. The CDR3 nucleotides are TGTGCCAGCAGTGTAACACCAGGGGGCGCGAGGAATGAGCAGTTCTTC. It is translated as CASSVTPGGARNEQFF.